This T cell receptor (beta chain) comes out of a study of blood T cells in healthy people across ages. Study-wide points: With age, beta diversity per million T cells declined roughly linearly, significantly by about 37. Strong correlation linked observed beta diversity and percent naive T cells. There were more naive CD4+ cells and higher diversity in long-lived donors than in aged donors.

Comment on this clonotype: Antigen specificity is unknown.

Through a sample-barcoded 5' primer and a J-beta primer mix, a second PCR was run for roughly 7 to 11 cycles. TCRdb reanalysed the 5' RACE reads using MiXCR and keeps one entry per CDR3 protein. Of about 670,000 distinct CDR3 sequences in the sample, roughly two fifths were seen once. The CDR3 contains 15 residues. Per germline, CDR1 MNHEY and CDR2 SVGAGI. The V and J ends lost 6 bases and 4 bases, in that order; junction bases with no gene match: 6. The chain has TRBV6-5 and TRBJ2-2; 9 bases fit TRBD2. Sequencing input: blood. This TCR was sampled from an older man in good health. The CDR3 nucleotides are TGTGCCAGCAGCCGTAGCGGGAGCTTCACCGGGGAGCTGTTTTTT. This sequence encodes CASSRSGSFTGELFF.